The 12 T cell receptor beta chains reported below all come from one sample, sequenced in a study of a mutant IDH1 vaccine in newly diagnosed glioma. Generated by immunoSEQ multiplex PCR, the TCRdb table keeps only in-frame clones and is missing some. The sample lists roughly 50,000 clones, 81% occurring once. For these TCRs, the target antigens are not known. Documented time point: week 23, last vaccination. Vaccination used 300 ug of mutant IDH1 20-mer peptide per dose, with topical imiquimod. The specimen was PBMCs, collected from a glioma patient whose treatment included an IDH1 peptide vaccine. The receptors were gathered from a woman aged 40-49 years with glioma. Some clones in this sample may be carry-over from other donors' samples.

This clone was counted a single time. The CDR3: CSASSLETQYF. In DNA form, the CDR3 reads TGCAGTGCCTCAAGCCTAGAGACCCAGTACTTC. This sequence joins TRBV20-1 and TRBJ2-5, with no clear D. CDR1 is DFQATT and CDR2 is SNEGSKA in the germline V gene (reference sequence). The CDR3 is made up of 11 amino acids. Trimming took 6 bases from V and 4 from J, leaving 9 bases between them.

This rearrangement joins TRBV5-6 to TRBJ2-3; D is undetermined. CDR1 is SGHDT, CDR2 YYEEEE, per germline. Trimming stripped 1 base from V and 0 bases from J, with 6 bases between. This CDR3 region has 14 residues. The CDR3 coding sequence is TGTGCCAGCAGCTTGAAGTCTAGCACAGATACGCAGTATTTT. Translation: CASSLKSSTDTQYF.

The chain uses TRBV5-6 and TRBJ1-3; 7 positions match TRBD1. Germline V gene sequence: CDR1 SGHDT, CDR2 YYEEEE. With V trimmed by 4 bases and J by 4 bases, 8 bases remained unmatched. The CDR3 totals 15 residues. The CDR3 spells CASSPLGTAGNTIYF. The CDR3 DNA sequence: TGTGCCAGCAGCCCGCTCGGGACAGCCGGAAACACCATATATTTT. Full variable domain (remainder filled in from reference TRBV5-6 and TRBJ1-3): DAGVTQSPTHLIKTRGQQVTLRCSPKSGHDTVSWYQQALGQGPQFIFQYYEEEERQRGNFPDRFSGHQFPNYSSELNVNALLLGDSALYLCASSPLGTAGNTIYFGEGSWLTVV.

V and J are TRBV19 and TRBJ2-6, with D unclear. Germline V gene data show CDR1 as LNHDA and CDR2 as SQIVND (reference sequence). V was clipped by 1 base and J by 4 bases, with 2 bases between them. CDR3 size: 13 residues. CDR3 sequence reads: CASSIAGANVLTF. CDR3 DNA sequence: TGTGCCAGTAGTATAGCAGGGGCCAACGTCCTGACTTTC.

This CDR3 is CASSLERGRDTQYF. In nucleotides, the CDR3 is TGTGCCAGCAGCCTTGAGCGGGGGCGAGATACGCAGTATTTT. V gene TRBV5-4 combines with J gene TRBJ2-3; 8 positions agree with TRBD2. The CDR3 length is 14 residues. With V trimmed by 4 bases and J by 5 bases, 6 bases remained unmatched. CDR1 and CDR2 from the germline V gene are SGHNT and YYREEE (reference sequence). Variable domain in full (rest from reference TRBV5-4 and TRBJ2-3): ETGVTQSPTHLIKTRGQQVTLRCSSQSGHNTVSWYQQALGQGPQFIFQYYREEENGRGNFPPRFSGLQFPNYSSELNVNALELDDSALYLCASSLERGRDTQYFGPGTRLTVL.

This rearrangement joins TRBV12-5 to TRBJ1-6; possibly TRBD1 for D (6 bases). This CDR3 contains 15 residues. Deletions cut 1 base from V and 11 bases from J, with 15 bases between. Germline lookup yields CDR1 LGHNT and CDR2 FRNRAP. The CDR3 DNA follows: TGTGCTAGTGGTTTGGCGACAGGTCTAGGGACACCCCTCCACTTT. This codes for CASGLATGLGTPLHF.

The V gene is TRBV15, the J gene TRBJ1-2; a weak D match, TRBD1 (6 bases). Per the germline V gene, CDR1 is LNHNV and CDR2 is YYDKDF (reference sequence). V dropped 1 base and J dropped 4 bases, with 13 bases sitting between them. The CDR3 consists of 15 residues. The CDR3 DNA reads TGTGCCACCAGCAGAGGTGGTCAGGGGACCTATGGCTACACCTTC. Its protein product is CATSRGGQGTYGYTF.

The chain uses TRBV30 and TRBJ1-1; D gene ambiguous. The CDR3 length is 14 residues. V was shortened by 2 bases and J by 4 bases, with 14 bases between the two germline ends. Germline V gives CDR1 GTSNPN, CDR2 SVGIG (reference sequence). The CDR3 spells CAWSSLLRFTEAFF. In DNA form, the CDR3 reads TGTGCCTGGAGTTCTCTGCTCCGATTCACTGAAGCTTTCTTT.

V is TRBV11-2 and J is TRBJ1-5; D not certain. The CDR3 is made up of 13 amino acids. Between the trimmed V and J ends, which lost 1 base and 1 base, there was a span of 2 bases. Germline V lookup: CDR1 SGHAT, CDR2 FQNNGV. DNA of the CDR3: TGTGCCAGCAGCTTAGGAAGCAATCAGCCCCAGCATTTT. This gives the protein CASSLGSNQPQHF.

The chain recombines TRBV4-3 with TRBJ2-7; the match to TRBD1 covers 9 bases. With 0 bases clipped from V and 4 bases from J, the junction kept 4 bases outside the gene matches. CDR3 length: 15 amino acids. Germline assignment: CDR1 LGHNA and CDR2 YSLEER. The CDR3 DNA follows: TGCGCCAGCAGCCAAGAAACAGGGGGCTTGTACGAGCAGTACTTC. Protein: CASSQETGGLYEQYF.

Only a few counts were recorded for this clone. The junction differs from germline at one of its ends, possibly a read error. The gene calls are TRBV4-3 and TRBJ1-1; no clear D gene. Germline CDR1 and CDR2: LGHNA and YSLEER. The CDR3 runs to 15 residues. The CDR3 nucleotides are TGCGCCAGTAGCCTGACCCCGATAATGAACACTGAAGCTTTCTTT. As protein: CASSLTPIMNTEAFF.

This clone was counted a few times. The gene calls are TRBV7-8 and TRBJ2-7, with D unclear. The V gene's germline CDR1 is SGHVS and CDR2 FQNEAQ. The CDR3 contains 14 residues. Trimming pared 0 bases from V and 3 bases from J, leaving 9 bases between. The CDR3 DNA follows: TGTGCCAGCAGCTTAGCGGGGTTGGGCTACGAGCAGTACTTC. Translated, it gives CASSLAGLGYEQYF.